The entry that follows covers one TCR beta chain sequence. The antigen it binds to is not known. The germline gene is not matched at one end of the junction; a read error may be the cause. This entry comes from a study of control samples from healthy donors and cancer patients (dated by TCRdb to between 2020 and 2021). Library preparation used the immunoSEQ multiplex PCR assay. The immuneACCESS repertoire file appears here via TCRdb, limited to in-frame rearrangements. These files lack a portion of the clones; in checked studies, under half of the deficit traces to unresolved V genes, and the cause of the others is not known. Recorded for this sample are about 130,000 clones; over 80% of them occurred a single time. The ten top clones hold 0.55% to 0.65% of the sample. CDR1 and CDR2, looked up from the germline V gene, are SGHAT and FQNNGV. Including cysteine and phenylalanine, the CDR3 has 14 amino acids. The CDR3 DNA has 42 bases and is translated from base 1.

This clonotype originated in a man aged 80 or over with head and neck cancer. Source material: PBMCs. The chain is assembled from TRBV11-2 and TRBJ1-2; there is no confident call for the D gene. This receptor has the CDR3 CASSLDLVSRGYTF. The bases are TGTGCCAGCAGTTTAGACCTCGTCAGCAGGGGCTACACCTTC.